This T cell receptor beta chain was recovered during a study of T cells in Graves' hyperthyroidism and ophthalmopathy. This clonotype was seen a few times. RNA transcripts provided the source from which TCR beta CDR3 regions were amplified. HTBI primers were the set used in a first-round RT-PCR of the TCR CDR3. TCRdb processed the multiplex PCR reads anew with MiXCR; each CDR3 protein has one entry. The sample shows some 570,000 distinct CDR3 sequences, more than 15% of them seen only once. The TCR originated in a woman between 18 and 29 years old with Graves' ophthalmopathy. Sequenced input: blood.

CDR3 in amino acids: CASSLLGTSRSYEQYF. Written as DNA, the CDR3 is TGTGCCAGCAGTTTATTGGGAACTAGCCGCTCCTACGAGCAGTACTTC. This chain uses TRBV28 with TRBJ2-7; TRBD2 is a possible D gene (6 bases). Germline V gene data show CDR1 as MDHEN and CDR2 as SYDVKM. The CDR3 spans 16 residues. Trimming removed 1 base at V and 0 bases at J, with 13 bases between.